Below are 6 T cell receptor beta chains sequenced from a single sample in a study of shared T cell receptors in the human thymus. Sequenced by immunoSEQ multiplex PCR; TCRdb stores in-frame clones only, minus some. The sample has 450,000 to 650,000 clones; approximately 80% are singletons. The same data also contributed to another study, on human thymus T cells.

Material for sequencing was thymocytes. The receptors stem from a boy younger than two with a congenital heart defect.

The V and J genes are TRBV12-5 and TRBJ2-1, with D possibly TRBD1 on 6 matching bases. V lost 6 bases, J lost 5 bases, and 23 bases lay in between. The CDR3 is 17 amino acids. In germline, CDR1 is LGHNT, CDR2 FRNRAP. CDR3 sequence reads: CASGPLPRGLRDNEQFF. In DNA form, the CDR3 reads TGTGCTAGTGGACCTCTCCCCAGGGGCTTAAGGGACAATGAGCAGTTCTTC.

This clone was found once. The chain couples TRBV10-2 to TRBJ2-1; D gene ambiguous. Trimming cost V 3 bases and J 5 bases, with 11 bases left between them. The length of the CDR3 is 14 residues. Per germline, CDR1 WSHSY and CDR2 SAAADI. The CDR3: CASSERTSNNEQFF. The CDR3 nucleotides read TGCGCCAGCAGTGAAAGAACTTCGAACAATGAGCAGTTCTTC.

The V call is TRBV27, the J call TRBJ1-2, with 10 bases lining up with TRBD1. Germline CDR1 MNHEY, CDR2 SMNVEV (reference sequence). CDR3 length equals 13 residues. After removal of 6 bases from V and 6 bases from J, the junction contained 4 bases not matched to a gene. The CDR3 is CASSYDRGHGYTF. CDR3 bases: TGTGCCAGCAGCTACGACAGGGGGCATGGCTACACCTTC.

The chain recombines TRBV25-1 with TRBJ1-3, with a weak D call TRBD1 (6 bases). V lost 4 bases and J 7 bases, leaving 11 bases between the germline ends. Germline V gene data show CDR1 as MGHDK and CDR2 as SYGVNS. The CDR3 runs 13 residues. The CDR3 DNA is TGTGCCAGCAGTGGGACAGCAAGGAACACCATATATTTT. Translation gives CASSGTARNTIYF.

The chain links TRBV18 to TRBJ2-7; TRBD2 matches at 14 bases. This CDR3 is built from 19 residues. V dropped 0 bases and J dropped 0; count of bases not matched to a gene: 7. From germline, CDR1 is KGHSH and CDR2 LQKENI. This CDR3 reads CASSPPRGLAGAPSYEQYF. The CDR3 DNA sequence: TGTGCCAGCTCACCACCCCGGGGACTAGCGGGAGCTCCCTCCTACGAGCAGTACTTC. Complete variable domain (other parts from reference TRBV18 and TRBJ2-7): NAGVMQNPRHLVRRRGQEARLRCSPMKGHSHVYWYRQLPEEGLKFMVYLQKENIIDESGMPKERFSAEFPKEGPSILRIQQVVRGDSAAYFCASSPPRGLAGAPSYEQYFGPGTRLTVT.

The CDR3 is CASSEYRGGEETQYF. CDR3 nucleotides: TGTGCCAGCAGTGAATATCGGGGGGGGGAAGAGACCCAGTACTTC. V and J are TRBV25-1 and TRBJ2-5, with 8 bases matching TRBD2. With V trimmed by 0 bases and J by 3 bases, 3 bases remained unmatched. Germline V lookup: CDR1 MGHDK, CDR2 SYGVNS. The CDR3 runs 15 residues.